The 9 T cell receptor beta chains in this list originate from one sample, sequenced in a study of tumor-infiltrating lymphocytes in primary liver carcinoma. With a constant-region primer, TCR beta cDNA was made from roughly 500 ng of total RNA. Nested multiplex PCR, run for three rounds with slightly modified ARM-PCR, yielded TCR beta libraries. Forward primers for TRBV1-TRBV30 and a C-beta reverse primer served the first two PCR rounds, at around 9 cycles each. Via MiXCR, TCRdb re-called the multiplex PCR reads, giving one row per CDR3 protein. Of 37,000 or so distinct CDR3 sequences listed, approximately 82% were seen once; the top ten hold more than 30%. Joint extraction of RNA and DNA used roughly 19-32 mg of bulk tissue that was unsorted. What was sequenced was tumor-adjacent normal liver tissue. The receptors come from a man in his forties with primary liver carcinoma and hepatitis B virus infection.

In its sample, this clonotype is medium-sized. The chain uses TRBV12-3 or TRBV12-4 and TRBJ2-2, with 9 bases matching TRBD2. The CDR3 has 15 amino acids. V gave up 7 bases and J gave up 1 base; unmatched junction bases: 4. CDR3 amino acids: CASTLTSGNTGELFF. As DNA, the CDR3 is TGTGCCAGCACCCTGACTAGCGGGAACACCGGGGAGCTGTTTTTT.

Comment on this clonotype: Germline and junction disagree at one end, which may indicate a read error. V is TRBV11-2 and J is TRBJ2-1; perhaps TRBD2 as D (6 bases). The germline gives CDR1 SGHAT, CDR2 FQNNGV. CDR3 size: 13 residues. CDR3 amino acids: CASILALAGKQFF. The CDR3 DNA follows: TGTGCCAGCATCTTAGCACTAGCCGGTAAGCAGTTCTTC. Full variable domain (remainder filled in from reference TRBV11-2 and TRBJ2-1): EAGVAQSPRYKIIEKRQSVAFWCNPISGHATLYWYQQILGQGPKLLIQFQNNGVVDDSQLPKDRFSAERLKGVDSTLKIQPAKLEDSAVYLCASILALAGKQFFGPGTRLTVL.

Points on this clonotype: At one of its ends the junction is not consistent with the germline gene, which may arise from a read error. V gene TRBV5-8 combines with J gene TRBJ2-3, with D possibly TRBD2 on 5 matching bases. The CDR3 is 14 residues long. In germline, CDR1 is SGHTS, CDR2 YDEGEE. DNA of the CDR3: TGTGCCAGCAGCTTCGAAGCTAGCACAGATACGCAATATTTT. Its translation is CASSFEASTDTQYF.

The rearrangement uses TRBV6-8 and TRBJ1-2, with no clear D. The V end lost 10 bases, the J end lost 0 bases, and 21 bases lay between the germline ends. The germline CDR1 and CDR2 sequences are MNHGY and SAAAGT. This CDR3 comprises 16 residues. The CDR3 here is CAIPKSRGITNYGYTF. DNA of the CDR3: TGTGCCATCCCAAAGTCCCGCGGGATCACTAACTATGGCTACACCTTC.

This clonotype was counted at least ten times. The chain employs TRBV18 and TRBJ2-1; D is unresolved. CDR1 and CDR2 from the germline V gene are KGHSH and LQKENI. The CDR3 covers 13 residues. With 0 bases removed from V and 4 bases from J, the gap between germline ends came to 4 bases. The CDR3 protein is CASSPPVYNEQFF. The CDR3 nucleotides read TGTGCCAGCTCACCACCGGTGTACAATGAGCAGTTCTTC.

For this clonotype: This CDR3 is missing its conserved last phenylalanine or tryptophan, likely due to a read error. The rearrangement links TRBV6-2 or TRBV6-3 to TRBJ1-2, with D possibly matching TRBD1 (5 bases). Germline loops: CDR1 MNHEY, CDR2 SVGEGT. The CDR3 sequence is 16 residues long. Trimming took off 3 bases at V and 1 base at J, with 15 bases between the two ends. The CDR3 loop is CASSYCREGFNYGYTS. CDR3 DNA: TGTGCCAGCAGTTATTGCCGGGAGGGGTTTAACTATGGCTACACCTCC.

Of note for this clonotype: Germline is not matched at one junction end, which may reflect a read error. V is TRBV6-1 and J is TRBJ1-1; TRBD1 agrees at 8 bases. The CDR3 covers 17 residues. Germline V gives CDR1 MNHNS, CDR2 SASEGT. CDR3: CTSSDGEGQGANTETFF. The CDR3 nucleotides read TGTACCAGCAGTGACGGTGAAGGGCAGGGGGCTAACACTGAAACTTTCTTT.

In regard to this clonotype: Its ends do not fully match the called genes, so a read error is possible. The rearrangement uses TRBV12-3 or TRBV12-4 and TRBJ2-2; a possible D gene is TRBD2 (7 bases). This CDR3 has 14 amino acids. CDR3 loop: CVSSLDGGPGELFF. CDR3 bases: TGTGTCAGCAGTTTGGACGGGGGGCCCGGGGAGCTGTTTTTC.

As for this clonotype: At one of its ends the junction is not consistent with the germline gene, which may arise from a read error. The chain couples TRBV6-2 or TRBV6-3 to TRBJ2-3; tentatively, D is TRBD2 (7 bases). There are 16 residues in the CDR3. Germline V gene sequence: CDR1 MNHEY, CDR2 SVGEGT. The DNA for the CDR3 is TGTACCAGCAGTTATGGTGGACGGGGGGCGACAGATACGCAGTATTTT. This gives the protein CTSSYGGRGATDTQYF.